This is a list of T cell receptor beta chains from one sample in a study of blood T cell repertoires in COVID-19. Profiled with immunoSEQ multiplex PCR; TCRdb holds only in-frame clones, not every one. The sample consists of around 150,000 clones, over 65% of them appearing once. Sample: peripheral blood. The receptors here all came from a woman of 80 years or more with active or convalescent COVID-19. Both conserved end residues are part of each CDR3. D genes are given only for firm matches. Some rows have no size entry. The others give once, few or many, or a class for an expanded clone.

TRBJ2-2 TRBV11-2 once TRBD2 TGTGCCAGCAGCCCACTAGCGGGGGCCACCACCGGGGAGCTGTTTTTT CASSPLAGATTGELFF
TRBJ1-4 TRBV2 . TRBD1 TGTGCCATCCCCGGGACAGGGGGAGGCGAAAAACTGTTTTTT CAIPGTGGGEKLFF
TRBJ2-1 TRBV4-1 . . TGCGCCAGCAGCCAAGATCGTAGGCAGGGAGGTTACAATGAGCAGTTCTTC CASSQDRRQGGYNEQFF
TRBJ2-3 TRBV5-1 few . TGCGCCAGCAGCTTGGTAGGGGGAAGCACAGATACGCAGTATTTT CASSLVGGSTDTQYF
TRBJ2-7 TRBV7-7 . . TGTGCTAGCAGCTTAGGGGTGGACATTACCTACGAGCAGTACTTC CASSLGVDITYEQYF
TRBJ2-5 TRBV4-2 . TRBD1 TGTGCCAGCAGCCAAGCGTCCGGGACAGGGGTCCAAGAGACCCAGTACTTC CASSQASGTGVQETQYF
TRBJ2-1 TRBV18 . . TGTGCCAGCTCACCACCCCTGAATGAGCAGTTCTTC CASSPPLNEQFF
TRBJ2-7 TRBV2 . TRBD1 TGTGCCAGCAGTGATCTGGGGACAGGGGCCTACGAGCAGTACTTC CASSDLGTGAYEQYF
TRBJ1-3 TRBV29-1 . TRBD1 TGCAGCGCTATCAGGGGGCTCTCTGGAAACACCATATATTTT CSAIRGLSGNTIYF
TRBJ2-3 TRBV7-6 once TRBD1 TGTGCCAGCAGCTTGAGTGGACAGGGGACGACAGATACGCAGTATTTT CASSLSGQGTTDTQYF